This T cell receptor beta chain was observed in a study of Ad26.COV2.S vaccination and SARS-CoV-2 variants. Profiled with immunoSEQ multiplex PCR; TCRdb holds only in-frame clones, not every one. The sample shows around 250,000 clones, around nine tenths of them seen only once. Germline V lookup: CDR1 SGHRS, CDR2 YFSETQ. V lost 4 bases to trimming and J lost 4 bases; unmatched junction nucleotides: 2. The CDR3 runs to 14 residues. Noted treatment: roughly 20 received Ad26.COV2.S at low or high dose, single or two shots; 5 received placebo; per-sample allocation not given. Following the first vaccine or placebo injection, samples were taken on day 63. An adult of 18-55 years in Boston served as donor.

The clonotype originates from a person between 18 and 60 years old who received the Ad26.COV2.S COVID-19 vaccine or a placebo. The V gene is TRBV5-1, the J gene TRBJ1-6; 7 nucleotides match TRBD1. The sequencing used peripheral blood, collected in a trial of Ad26.COV2.S vaccine versus placebo. The CDR3 spells CASSDRAYNSPLHF. The CDR3 coding sequence is TGCGCCAGCAGCGACAGGGCTTATAATTCACCCCTCCACTTT.